Listed here is a single T cell receptor beta chain. The antigen is unknown. After constant-region reverse-primer amplification, full-length variable regions underwent semi-nested PCR with Nested Universal Primer A. TCRdb passed the 5' RACE reads through MiXCR, listing each CDR3 protein once. The profile shows some 37,000 distinct CDR3 sequences, 15% to 20% of them singletons. Purified naive CD4+ T cells were depleted of CD25+ Tregs. Study-level results: Tumor Tregs overlapped most with tumor, then blood, naive CD4+ cells. Tumor memory CD4+ T cell TCR gene usage clustered with blood and lymph node memory CD4+ cells and lymph node naive CD4+ cells.

V lost 3 bases and J lost 7, with 9 bases in between. Germline CDR1 reads MDHEN; CDR2 reads SYDVKM. The CDR3 covers 12 residues. The TCR comes from a female donor with breast cancer. The source material was naive CD4+ T cells sorted from a lymph node. The subset was: naive CD4+ T cells, CD4+CD45RA+CD25-. The chain carries TRBV28 and TRBJ1-2; no clear D gene. For the CDR3, the DNA is TGTGCCAGCAGTTTTGCGGGAAGTGGCTACACCTTC. Its translation: CASSFAGSGYTF.